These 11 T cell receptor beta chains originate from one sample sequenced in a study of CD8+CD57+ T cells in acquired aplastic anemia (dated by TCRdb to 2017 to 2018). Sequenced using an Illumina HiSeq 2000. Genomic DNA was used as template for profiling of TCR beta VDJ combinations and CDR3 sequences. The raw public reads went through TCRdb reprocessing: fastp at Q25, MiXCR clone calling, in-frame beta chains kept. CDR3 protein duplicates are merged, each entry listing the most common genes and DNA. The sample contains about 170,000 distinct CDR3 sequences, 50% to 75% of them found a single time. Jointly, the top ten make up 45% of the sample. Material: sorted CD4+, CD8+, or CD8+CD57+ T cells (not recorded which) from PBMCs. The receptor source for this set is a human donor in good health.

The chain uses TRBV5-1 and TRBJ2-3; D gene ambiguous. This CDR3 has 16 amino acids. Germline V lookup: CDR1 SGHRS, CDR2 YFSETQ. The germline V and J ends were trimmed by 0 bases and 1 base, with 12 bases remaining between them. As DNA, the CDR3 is TGCGCCAGCAGCTTGGCTACAGCCCCGCGCACAGATACGCAGTATTTT. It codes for CASSLATAPRTDTQYF.

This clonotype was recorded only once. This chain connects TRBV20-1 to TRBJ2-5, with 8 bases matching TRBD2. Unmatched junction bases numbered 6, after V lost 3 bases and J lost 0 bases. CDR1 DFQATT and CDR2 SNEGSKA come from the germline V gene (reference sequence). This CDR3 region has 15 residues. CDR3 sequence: CSASGGAWYQETQYF. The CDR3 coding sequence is TGCAGTGCTAGCGGGGGGGCGTGGTACCAAGAGACCCAGTACTTC.

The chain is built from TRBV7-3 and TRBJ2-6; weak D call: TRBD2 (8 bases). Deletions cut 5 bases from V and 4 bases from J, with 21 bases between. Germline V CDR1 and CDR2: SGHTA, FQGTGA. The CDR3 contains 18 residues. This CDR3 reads CASSLGTAGVGGANVLTF. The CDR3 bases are TGTGCCAGCAGCCTAGGGACAGCGGGAGTCGGAGGGGCCAACGTCCTGACTTTC.

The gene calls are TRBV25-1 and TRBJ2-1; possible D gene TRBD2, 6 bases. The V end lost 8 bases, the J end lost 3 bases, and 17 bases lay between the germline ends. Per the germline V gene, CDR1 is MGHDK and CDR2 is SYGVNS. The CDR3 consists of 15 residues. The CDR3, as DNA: TGTGCCAGCCTGCCGGGCGGGACCTACTACAATGAGCAGTTCTTC. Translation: CASLPGGTYYNEQFF.

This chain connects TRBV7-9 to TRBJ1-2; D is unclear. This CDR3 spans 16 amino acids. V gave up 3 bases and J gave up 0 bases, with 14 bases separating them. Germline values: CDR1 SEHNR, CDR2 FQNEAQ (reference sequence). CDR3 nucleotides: TGTGCCAGCAGCTTCAGGAGGCAGCCGGCTAACTATGGCTACACCTTC. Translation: CASSFRRQPANYGYTF.

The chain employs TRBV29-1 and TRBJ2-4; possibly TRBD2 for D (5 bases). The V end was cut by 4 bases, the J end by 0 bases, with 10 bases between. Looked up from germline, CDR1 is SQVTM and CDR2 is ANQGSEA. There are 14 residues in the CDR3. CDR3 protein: CSVGGGLAKNIQYF. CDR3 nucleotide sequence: TGCAGCGTTGGAGGAGGATTAGCCAAAAACATTCAGTACTTC. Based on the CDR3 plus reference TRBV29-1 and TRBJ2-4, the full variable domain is SAVISQKPSRDICQRGTSLTIQCQVDSQVTMMFWYRQQPGQSLTLIATANQGSEATYESGFVIDKFPISRPNLTFSTLTVSNMSPEDSSIYLCSVGGGLAKNIQYFGAGTRLSVL.

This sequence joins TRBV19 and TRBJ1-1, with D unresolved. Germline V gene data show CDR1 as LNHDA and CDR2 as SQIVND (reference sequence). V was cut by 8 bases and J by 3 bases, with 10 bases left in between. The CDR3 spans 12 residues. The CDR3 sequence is CASQRTDTEAFF. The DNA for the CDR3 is TGTGCCAGTCAAAGGACGGACACTGAAGCTTTCTTT.

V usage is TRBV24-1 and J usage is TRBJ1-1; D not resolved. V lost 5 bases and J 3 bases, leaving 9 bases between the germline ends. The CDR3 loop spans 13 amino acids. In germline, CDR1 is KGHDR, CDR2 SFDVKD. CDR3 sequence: CATSGSLYTEAFF. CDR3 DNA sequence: TGTGCCACCAGTGGTTCTTTGTACACTGAAGCTTTCTTT.

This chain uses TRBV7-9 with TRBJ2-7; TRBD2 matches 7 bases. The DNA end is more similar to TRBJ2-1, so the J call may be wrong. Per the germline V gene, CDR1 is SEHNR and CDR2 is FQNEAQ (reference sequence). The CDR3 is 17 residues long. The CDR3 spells CASSLLGAGTTSGEQFF. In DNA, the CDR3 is TGTGCCAGCAGCTTATTAGGGGCGGGGACTACTTCTGGTGAGCAGTTCTTC.

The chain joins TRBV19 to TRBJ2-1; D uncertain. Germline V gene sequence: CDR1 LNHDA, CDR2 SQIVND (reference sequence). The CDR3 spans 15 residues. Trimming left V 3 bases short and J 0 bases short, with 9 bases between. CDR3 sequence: CASSMQLSSYNEQFF. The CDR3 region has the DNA TGTGCCAGTAGTATGCAGCTGAGCTCCTACAATGAGCAGTTCTTC.

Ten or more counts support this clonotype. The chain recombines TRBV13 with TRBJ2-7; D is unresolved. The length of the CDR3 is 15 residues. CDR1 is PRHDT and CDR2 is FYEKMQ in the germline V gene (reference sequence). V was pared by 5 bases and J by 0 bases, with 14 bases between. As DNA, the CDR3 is TGTGCCAGCAGCCCCTTCGACGGCAGCTCCTACGAGCAGTACTTC. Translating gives CASSPFDGSSYEQYF.